This record looks at one T cell receptor beta chain sequence and its context. Its cognate antigen is unknown. This sample stems from a study of OX40 agonist ivuxolimab in advanced cancers. Study-level information: The dose-escalation cohort had hepatocellular carcinoma, melanoma, renal cell or head and neck cancer.

Any history of autoimmune disease or systemic immunosuppression disqualified patients. On cycle 4 day 1 and cycle 7 day 1, as well as at baseline, blood was sampled. The CDR3 sequence is 16 residues long. Germline V CDR1 and CDR2: SGDLS, YYNGEE. Trimming removed 0 bases at V and 6 bases at J, with 16 bases between. Clones were read by immunoSEQ multiplex PCR, and TCRdb kept only the in-frame ones, dropping some. The table includes around 80,000 clones, roughly 89% detected once. Study-wide findings and caveats: CD4+ T cells averaged fewer expanded clones than CD8+ T cells.

This sample comprised CD4+ or CD8+ T cells sorted from blood, obtained in a trial of the OX40 agonist ivuxolimab. The receptor was derived from an adult with an advanced solid tumor such as melanoma, head and neck, liver or kidney cancer. The V gene is TRBV9, the J gene TRBJ2-1; D remains unclear. This CDR3 is CASSVDLGPSSNEQFF. The CDR3 nucleotides read TGTGCCAGCAGCGTAGACTTAGGACCGTCAAGCAATGAGCAGTTCTTC.